A single sample is the source of the 30 T cell receptor beta chains below, sequenced in a study of T cells after yellow fever vaccination. Each CDR3 protein gets one entry after TCRdb re-called the 5' RACE reads with MiXCR. The table includes under 400,000 distinct CDR3 sequences, roughly an eighth detected once. The sequenced sample was CD4+ T cells sorted from PBMCs, obtained 15 days after the yellow fever booster vaccination. The receptors were gathered from a young man who received the YFV17D yellow fever vaccine.

The chain employs TRBV6-2 or TRBV6-3 and TRBJ2-5; TRBD1 agrees at 9 bases. CDR1 is MNHEY, CDR2 SVGEGT, per germline. The CDR3 runs to 17 residues. With V trimmed by 1 base and J by 5 bases, 11 bases remained unmatched. CDR3 in DNA: TGTGCCAGCAGTTACTTCCCTTCCGGGACAGGGTTGGAGACCCAGTACTTC. It encodes CASSYFPSGTGLETQYF.

This clonotype was picked up a small number of times. V usage is TRBV11-1 and J usage is TRBJ2-3; no clear D gene. Germline lookup yields CDR1 SGHAT and CDR2 FQDESV (reference sequence). Trimming pared 1 base from V and 4 bases from J, leaving 6 bases between. The CDR3 runs 13 residues. CDR3 in DNA: TGTGCCAGCAGCTTAGGCCAACCAGATACGCAGTATTTT. Translation gives CASSLGQPDTQYF.

This chain connects TRBV7-2 to TRBJ1-1, with 9 nucleotides matching TRBD1. The J segment lost 11 bases and the V segment lost 6 bases, leaving 19 bases of the junction unmatched. The CDR3 has 16 amino acids. Germline CDR1 reads SGHTA; CDR2 reads FQGNSA. CDR3 in DNA: TGTGCCAGCAGTCCTTCACCGGGACAGGGAGCTCTCGGGGCTTTCTTT. Its protein is CASSPSPGQGALGAFF.

This clonotype was seen at least ten times. The chain employs TRBV11-2 and TRBJ1-1, with D hard to call. Germline CDR1 and CDR2: SGHAT and FQNNGV. Trimming shortened V by 5 bases and J by 4 bases, and 11 bases separated the two germline ends. This CDR3 comprises 13 residues. Here the CDR3 DNA reads TGTGCCAGCAGCCCTGGGGTGGGCACTGAAGCTTTCTTT. This gives the protein CASSPGVGTEAFF.

J is TRBJ2-7 and V is TRBV14; D is possibly TRBD1 (5 bases). CDR3 length: 15 amino acids. Germline loops: CDR1 SGHDN, CDR2 FVKESK. V was cut by 1 base and J by 7 bases, with 17 bases left in between. The CDR3 region has the DNA TGTGCCAGCAGCCAAGTGGCGGCCAGGACAAGGGAGCAGTACGTC. Protein sequence: CASSQVAARTREQYV.

This chain uses TRBV5-1 with TRBJ2-3; 14 bases agree with TRBD2. With 4 bases clipped from V and 2 bases from J, the junction kept 9 bases outside the gene matches. In germline, CDR1 is SGHRS, CDR2 YFSETQ. The CDR3 is 18 amino acids. The CDR3 bases are TGCGCCAGCAGCCTTGGACTAGCGGGGGGCCCCGACACAGATACGCAGTATTTT. Its protein product is CASSLGLAGGPDTDTQYF.

V gene TRBV6-5 combines with J gene TRBJ1-1; TRBD1 might be the D (5 bases). CDR1 MNHEY and CDR2 SVGAGI come from the germline V gene. Trimming stripped 8 bases from V and 1 base from J, with 14 bases between. This CDR3 is 14 amino acids long. This CDR3 reads CASGDRRSNTEAFF. The DNA for the CDR3 is TGTGCCAGCGGGGACCGTAGATCGAACACTGAAGCTTTCTTT.

V gene TRBV18 combines with J gene TRBJ1-3; the match to TRBD1 covers 10 bases. Germline V gene lookup returns CDR1 KGHSH and CDR2 LQKENI. Losses at the gene ends were 0 bases for V and 2 bases for J; bases not matched to a gene: 4. The CDR3 has 17 residues. The CDR3, as DNA: TGTGCCAGCTCACCACCCGGGACAGGGGCTCCTGGAAACACCATATATTTT. Translating gives CASSPPGTGAPGNTIYF.

The chain combines TRBV6-2 or TRBV6-3 with TRBJ1-1, with 8 bases identical to TRBD1. Germline assignment: CDR1 MNHEY and CDR2 SVGEGT. V lost 6 bases and J lost 7; bases outside the gene matches: 13. The CDR3 covers 15 residues. CDR3 nucleotide sequence: TGTGCCAGCAGCCCCCACCGTGGACAGGGTGGTGAAGCTTTCTTT. It is translated as CASSPHRGQGGEAFF.

The table lists this clonotype with many counts. The gene calls are TRBV5-1 and TRBJ2-1; D possibly corresponds to TRBD2 (5 bases). The CDR3 length is 15 residues. Trimming cost V 4 bases and J 5 bases, with 16 bases left between them. Germline V gene data show CDR1 as SGHRS and CDR2 as YFSETQ. As DNA, the CDR3 is TGCGCCAGCAGCGAAAGGGCCGGGGAAGACAATGAGCAGTTCTTC. Amino acids: CASSERAGEDNEQFF.

This sequence joins TRBV3-1 and TRBJ2-3; 14 nucleotides agree with TRBD2. V lost 2 bases to trimming and J lost 1 base; unmatched junction nucleotides: 11. CDR1 and CDR2 (germline): LGHDT, YNNKEL (reference sequence). This CDR3 has 20 residues. CDR3 protein: CASSQRLAGGPRFGTDTQYF. CDR3 DNA: TGTGCCAGCAGCCAAAGACTAGCGGGGGGGCCGCGGTTCGGCACAGATACGCAGTATTTT.

V is TRBV3-1 and J is TRBJ2-7; TRBD1 matches at 9 bases. The CDR3 extends over 14 amino acids. V was clipped by 4 bases and J by 4 bases; unmatched bases: 5. Germline-derived CDR1 and CDR2 are LGHDT and YNNKEL (reference sequence). CDR3 region: CASSRRGTGYEQYF. The CDR3 nucleotides are TGTGCCAGCAGCCGGCGCGGGACAGGGTACGAGCAGTACTTC.

The chain combines TRBV20-1 with TRBJ1-1; weak D call: TRBD1 (5 bases). Germline V lookup: CDR1 DFQATT, CDR2 SNEGSKA (reference sequence). CDR3 length equals 13 residues. V lost 5 bases and J lost 3, with 13 bases in between. The CDR3 spells CSAPPLGDTEAFF. As DNA, the CDR3 is TGCAGTGCTCCCCCTTTAGGGGACACTGAAGCTTTCTTT.

The chain couples TRBV12-3 or TRBV12-4 to TRBJ1-2; TRBD1 agrees at 7 bases. J was trimmed by 4 bases and V by 7 bases; bases with no gene match: 9. The CDR3 runs to 14 residues. The CDR3 DNA follows: TGTGCCAGCACCCGGGACAGAAACCTCTATGGCTACACCTTC. Encoded protein: CASTRDRNLYGYTF.

The V gene is TRBV5-4, the J gene TRBJ2-1; D is perhaps TRBD1 (5 bases). Deletions cut 4 bases from V and 4 bases from J, with 18 bases between. The CDR3 extends over 16 amino acids. CDR1 is SGHNT and CDR2 is YYREEE in the germline V gene (reference sequence). The CDR3 is CASSPSRQTPYNEQFF. As DNA, the CDR3 is TGTGCCAGCAGCCCGTCACGACAGACGCCTTACAATGAGCAGTTCTTC.

A few counts support this clonotype. The chain is built from TRBV6-5 and TRBJ2-2, with D possibly matching TRBD2 (7 bases). V was trimmed by 0 bases and J by 4 bases, leaving 24 bases between them. This CDR3 has 20 residues. The V gene's germline CDR1 is MNHEY and CDR2 SVGAGI. The CDR3 DNA follows: TGTGCCAGCAGTTACTCTTTCCGGGAGGACCACCGGGGGCGCACCGGGGAGCTGTTTTTT. Residues: CASSYSFREDHRGRTGELFF.

The chain recombines TRBV5-1 with TRBJ2-2, with 7 bases identical to TRBD2. The V and J ends lost 2 bases and 4 bases, in that order; junction bases with no gene match: 5. The CDR3 spans 15 residues. Germline CDR1 and CDR2: SGHRS and YFSETQ. CDR3 sequence (DNA): TGCGCCAGCAGCTTAGCTAGCGGCATCACCGGGGAGCTGTTTTTT. This translates into CASSLASGITGELFF.

This clonotype was detected many times. The chain uses TRBV11-2 and TRBJ2-5, with 7 bases matching TRBD2. There are 14 residues in the CDR3. V lost 1 base to trimming and J lost 4 bases; unmatched junction nucleotides: 3. Germline assignment: CDR1 SGHAT and CDR2 FQNNGV. This chain's CDR3 is CASSLVGGGETQYF. The DNA of the CDR3 is TGTGCCAGCAGCTTAGTCGGCGGGGGAGAGACCCAGTACTTC.

This clonotype has more than one count but fewer than ten. The chain joins TRBV7-2 to TRBJ2-1; TRBD2 aligns across 11 bases. CDR3 size: 15 residues. The J segment lost 7 bases and the V segment lost 6 bases, leaving 8 bases of the junction unmatched. Germline CDR1 reads SGHTA; CDR2 reads FQGNSA. CDR3 loop: CASRPFSGGANEQFF. In DNA form, the CDR3 reads TGTGCCAGCAGACCATTTAGCGGGGGGGCAAATGAGCAGTTCTTC.

This clonotype occurred many times. This chain connects TRBV7-9 to TRBJ2-3; D gene ambiguous. The CDR3 has 11 residues. CDR1 is SEHNR and CDR2 is FQNEAQ in the germline V gene (reference sequence). Trimming removed 2 bases at V and 4 bases at J, with 1 base between. The CDR3 here is CASSLPDTQYF. The CDR3 DNA is TGTGCCAGCAGCTTACCAGATACGCAGTATTTT.

This clonotype has more than one count but fewer than ten. The chain couples TRBV5-6 to TRBJ2-2; maybe TRBD1 (8 bases). The CDR3 covers 16 residues. The germline V gene has CDR1 SGHDT and CDR2 YYEEEE. Trimming pared 4 bases from V and 1 base from J, leaving 14 bases between. CDR3 region: CASSMRGTGNTGELFF. DNA of the CDR3: TGTGCCAGCAGCATGCGGGGGACAGGGAACACCGGGGAGCTGTTTTTT.

The chain joins TRBV2 to TRBJ1-2; D ambiguous. The CDR3 runs 16 residues. Germline V gene lookup returns CDR1 SNHLY and CDR2 FYNNEI. Trimming cost V 6 bases and J 4 bases, with 21 bases left between them. The CDR3 sequence is CASSHRTGGPSYGYTF. CDR3 coding DNA: TGTGCCAGCAGCCACCGGACGGGAGGCCCCTCCTATGGCTACACCTTC.

This clonotype showed up many times. This chain links TRBV15 with TRBJ1-5, with 8 bases that match TRBD1. CDR3 size: 15 residues. From germline, CDR1 is LNHNV and CDR2 YYDKDF (reference sequence). V was pared by 0 bases and J by 4 bases, with 2 bases of the junction left unmatched. This CDR3 reads CATSRDWDRNQPQHF. The CDR3 nucleotides are TGTGCCACCAGCAGAGATTGGGACAGGAATCAGCCCCAGCATTTT.

V gene TRBV12-3 or TRBV12-4 combines with J gene TRBJ1-2; D remains unclear. CDR3 length: 12 residues. V lost 5 bases, J lost 3 bases, and 7 bases lay in between. CDR3 region: CASSPRHYGYTF. The CDR3 bases are TGTGCCAGCAGTCCTCGCCACTATGGCTACACCTTC.

In its sample, this clonotype was seen many times. The rearrangement uses TRBV6-5 and TRBJ2-1, with TRBD2 matching 12 bases. Trimming at V came to 2 bases and at J to 12 bases, leaving 8 bases not matched to a gene. The CDR3 totals 15 residues. CDR1 is MNHEY and CDR2 is SVGAGI in the germline V gene. CDR3 DNA sequence: TGTGCCAGCAGTTACAGGGCTAGCGGGGGGGCAAGGCAGTTCTTC. Translating it yields CASSYRASGGARQFF.

The gene calls are TRBV28 and TRBJ1-6; perhaps TRBD1 as D (5 bases). Trimming took 4 bases from V and 6 from J, leaving 22 bases between them. CDR1 is MDHEN and CDR2 is SYDVKM in the germline V gene. The CDR3 spans 18 residues. The CDR3 is CASSSYQGSGNSNSPLHF. The CDR3 bases are TGTGCCAGCAGTTCGTATCAGGGTTCGGGCAATAGTAATTCACCCCTCCACTTT.

The gene calls are TRBV7-9 and TRBJ1-4, with unresolved D. Per germline, CDR1 SEHNR and CDR2 FQNEAQ (reference sequence). V lost 2 bases to trimming and J lost 4 bases, with 8 bases between them. The CDR3 extends over 14 amino acids. In nucleotides, the CDR3 is TGTGCCAGCAGCTTATCGCAGGTTAATGAAAAACTGTTTTTT. Translated: CASSLSQVNEKLFF.

This clonotype was seen once. At one end, the junction sequence differs from germline, possibly due to a read error. The chain couples TRBV6-5 to TRBJ2-7; D perhaps matches TRBD1 (6 bases). The germline V gene has CDR1 MNHEY and CDR2 SVGAGI. The CDR3 extends over 15 amino acids. This CDR3 reads CASSSTGTGRYEKYF. The CDR3, as DNA: TGTGCCAGCTCTTCAACAGGGACGGGAAGGTACGAGAAGTACTTC.

The table lists this clonotype with a few counts. V is TRBV2 and J is TRBJ2-7; 10 bases map to TRBD2. The germline gives CDR1 SNHLY, CDR2 FYNNEI. The V and J ends lost 6 bases and 0 bases, in that order; junction bases with no gene match: 5. The CDR3 consists of 15 residues. The DNA of the CDR3 is TGTGCCAGCAGCTCTAGCGGGGGCTACTCCTACGAGCAGTACTTC. Residues: CASSSSGGYSYEQYF.

This clonotype was counted only a few times. The chain uses TRBV6-6 and TRBJ1-5; D unclear. This CDR3 is 12 amino acids long. The V gene's germline CDR1 is MNHNY and CDR2 SVGAGI (reference sequence). Trimming removed 1 base at V and 7 bases at J, with 5 bases between. The CDR3 reads CASSYLRQPQHF. In DNA, the CDR3 is TGTGCCAGCAGTTACTTAAGACAGCCCCAGCATTTT.